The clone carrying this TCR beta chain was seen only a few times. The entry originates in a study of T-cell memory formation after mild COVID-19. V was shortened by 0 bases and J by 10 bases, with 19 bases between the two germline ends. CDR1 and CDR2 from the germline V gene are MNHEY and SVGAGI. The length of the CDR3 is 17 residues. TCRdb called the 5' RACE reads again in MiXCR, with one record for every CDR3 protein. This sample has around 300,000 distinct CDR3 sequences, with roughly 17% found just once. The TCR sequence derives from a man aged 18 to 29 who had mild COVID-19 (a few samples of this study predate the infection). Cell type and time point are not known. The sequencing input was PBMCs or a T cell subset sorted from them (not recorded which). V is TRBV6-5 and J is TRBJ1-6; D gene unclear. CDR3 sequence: CASSYSMRGLRDSPLHF. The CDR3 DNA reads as TGTGCCAGCAGTTACTCGATGCGTGGCTTAAGAGACTCACCCCTCCACTTT.